Below, one T cell receptor beta chain is given with its context. The data were obtained in a study of CD8 T cells in Susac syndrome. V was shortened by 5 bases and J by 1 base, with 5 bases between the two germline ends. Germline V gives CDR1 LNHDA, CDR2 SQIVND (reference sequence). The CDR3 consists of 12 residues. Random-hexamer reverse transcription was applied to about 0.45 to 1 ug RNA. TCR beta CDR3 was amplified by immunoSEQ covering 54 Vbeta and 13 Jbeta. Each CDR3 protein gets one entry after TCRdb re-called the immunoSEQ multiplex PCR reads with MiXCR. The table includes more than 200,000 distinct CDR3 sequences, roughly 90% detected once. The authors sequenced TCR beta from blood CD8+ and CD4+ T cells. Negative isolation yielded CD4+ and CD8+ T cells, and FACS enriched TEMRA cells.

Sequencing was performed on CD8+ T cells from PBMCs. This chain links TRBV19 with TRBJ1-1, with no clear D. The source of this sequence is a human donor with multiple sclerosis. CDR3 nucleotides: TGTGCCAGTAGTGCAGGGAACACTGAAGCTTTCTTT. Its translation is CASSAGNTEAFF.